One and the same sample provided the 2 T cell receptor beta chains below, sequenced in a study of cytomegalovirus exposure and HLA in healthy donors. The PCR made use of 60 Vbeta and 13 Jbeta primers. Assay: immunoSEQ multiplex PCR; the TCRdb copy retains only in-frame clones and omits some. Here the sample spans some 130,000 clones, more than 70% being singletons. The sequenced material came from PBMCs. These receptor sequences come from a human donor in good health.

The chain recombines TRBV6-5 with TRBJ1-5; D gene uncertain. V shed 4 bases and J shed 3 bases, with 10 bases lying between them. This CDR3 is built from 14 residues. In germline, CDR1 is MNHEY, CDR2 SVGAGI. The CDR3 sequence: CASSSWQNNQPQHF. CDR3 nucleotide sequence: TGTGCCAGCAGTTCCTGGCAGAACAATCAGCCCCAGCATTTT.

The chain employs TRBV27 and TRBJ2-7; the D is unclear. V lost 5 bases to trimming and J lost 3 bases, with 8 bases between them. CDR1 MNHEY and CDR2 SMNVEV come from the germline V gene (reference sequence). This CDR3 spans 12 amino acids. This CDR3 reads CASSAPNYEQYF. Written as DNA, the CDR3 is TGTGCCAGCAGTGCCCCTAACTACGAGCAGTACTTC.